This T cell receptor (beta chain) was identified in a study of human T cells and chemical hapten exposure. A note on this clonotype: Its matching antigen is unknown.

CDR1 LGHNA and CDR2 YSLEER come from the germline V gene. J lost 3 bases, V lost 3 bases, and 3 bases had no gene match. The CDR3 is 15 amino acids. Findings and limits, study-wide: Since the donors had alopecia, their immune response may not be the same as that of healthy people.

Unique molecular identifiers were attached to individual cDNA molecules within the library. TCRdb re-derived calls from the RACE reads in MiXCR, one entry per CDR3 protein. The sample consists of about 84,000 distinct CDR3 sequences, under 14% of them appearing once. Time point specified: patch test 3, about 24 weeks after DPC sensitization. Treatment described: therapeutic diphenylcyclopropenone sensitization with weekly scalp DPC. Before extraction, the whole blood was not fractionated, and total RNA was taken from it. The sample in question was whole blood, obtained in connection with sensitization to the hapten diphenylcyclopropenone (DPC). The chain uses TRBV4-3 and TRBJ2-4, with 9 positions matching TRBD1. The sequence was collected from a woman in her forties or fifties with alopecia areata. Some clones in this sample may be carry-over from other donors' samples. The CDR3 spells CASSQTGGDKNIQYF. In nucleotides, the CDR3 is TGCGCCAGCAGCCAGACAGGGGGGGACAAAAACATTCAGTACTTC.